Below, 17 T cell receptor beta chains from the same sample are listed, as sequenced in a study of blood T cell repertoires in COVID-19. Assay: immunoSEQ multiplex PCR; the TCRdb copy retains only in-frame clones and omits some. This table holds about 210,000 clones, around nine tenths found once. Sequencing was performed on peripheral blood. The receptors were sampled from a middle-aged woman with acute or convalescent COVID-19.

V is TRBV6-5 and J is TRBJ1-1; 8 bases are a match to TRBD1. The CDR3 loop spans 13 amino acids. Germline-derived CDR1 and CDR2 are MNHEY and SVGAGI. Losses at the gene ends were 5 bases for V and 4 bases for J; bases not matched to a gene: 3. The CDR3 loop is CASSRQGSTEAFF. Written as DNA, the CDR3 is TGTGCCAGCAGTCGACAGGGGAGCACTGAAGCTTTCTTT.

The chain is built from TRBV24-1 and TRBJ2-3; 7 nucleotides line up with TRBD2. The junction had 9 bases not matched to a gene; V was cut back by 0 bases and J by 4 bases. The CDR3 contains 17 residues. The germline CDR1 and CDR2 sequences are KGHDR and SFDVKD. The CDR3 bases are TGTGCCACCAGTGATTTGACTAGCGCCGCTTCCTCAGATACGCAGTATTTT. It translates to CATSDLTSAASSDTQYF.

This clone was counted a single time. The J gene is TRBJ2-1, the V gene TRBV30; D is perhaps TRBD2 (5 bases). Trimming took 0 bases from V and 7 from J, leaving 13 bases between them. The CDR3 contains 14 residues. Germline-derived CDR1 and CDR2 are GTSNPN and SVGIG (reference sequence). This CDR3 is CAWSVQAAGNEQFF. As DNA, the CDR3 is TGTGCCTGGAGTGTACAAGCGGCTGGGAATGAGCAGTTCTTC.

This chain connects TRBV12-5 to TRBJ2-3, with 9 bases aligning to TRBD1. J was trimmed by 4 bases and V by 4 bases; bases with no gene match: 9. The CDR3 contains 16 residues. Germline V gene sequence: CDR1 LGHNT, CDR2 FRNRAP. This chain's CDR3 is CASGSHWGQGSDTQYF. The CDR3 DNA is TGTGCTAGTGGTTCACATTGGGGACAGGGTTCAGATACGCAGTATTTT. Using reference TRBV12-5 and TRBJ2-3 for the parts outside the CDR3, the full variable domain is DARVTQTPRHKVTEMGQEVTMRCQPILGHNTVFWYRQTMMQGLELLAYFRNRAPLDDSGMPKDRFSAEMPDATLATLKIQPSEPRDSAVYFCASGSHWGQGSDTQYFGPGTRLTVL.

This clone was recorded a few times. The V and J genes are TRBV4-1 and TRBJ2-2; the D is unclear. The CDR3 covers 14 residues. Germline values: CDR1 MGHRA, CDR2 YSYEKL. The V end was cut by 1 base, the J end by 9 bases, with 12 bases between. CDR3 residues: CASSQGSVARELFF. The CDR3 DNA follows: TGCGCCAGCAGCCAAGGGTCTGTAGCCAGGGAGCTGTTTTTT.

The V call is TRBV7-5, the J call TRBJ1-1; the table's D gene call, TRBD1, was not cross checked with the DNA. TRBV7-5 is a pseudogene segment. CDR3 length: 18 residues. The CDR3 here is CARSPILQDQGPVTEAFF. In DNA form, the CDR3 reads TGTGCCAGAAGCCCGATCCTTCAGGACCAGGGGCCGGTCACTGAAGCTTTCTTT.

The V and J genes are TRBV2 and TRBJ1-3; TRBD1 is a possible D gene (5 bases). V lost 6 bases to trimming and J lost 2 bases, with 14 bases between them. The CDR3 extends over 15 amino acids. CDR1 is SNHLY and CDR2 is FYNNEI in the germline V gene. The CDR3 DNA reads as TGTGCCAGCAGGCGGACCCAGGGAACTGGAAACACCATATATTTT. Its translation is CASRRTQGTGNTIYF.

The chain joins TRBV6-5 to TRBJ1-2, with D tentatively TRBD1 (6 bases). Germline-derived CDR1 and CDR2 are MNHEY and SVGAGI. V was cut by 7 bases and J by 4 bases, with 19 bases left in between. The CDR3 is 15 residues long. The CDR3 DNA follows: TGTGCCAGCAAAGTGGGCCAGGGGTCGAGCTATGGCTACACCTTC. As protein: CASKVGQGSSYGYTF.

The chain has TRBV18 and TRBJ2-2; TRBD2 aligns across 9 bases. Per the germline V gene, CDR1 is KGHSH and CDR2 is LQKENI. This CDR3 spans 17 amino acids. J lost 4 bases, V lost 2 bases, and 8 bases had no gene match. CDR3 coding DNA: TGTGCCAGCTCACCATCTCCTCTAGCGGGGACCACCGGGGAGCTGTTTTTT. Translated, it gives CASSPSPLAGTTGELFF.

A few counts support this clone. The J gene is TRBJ1-4, the V gene TRBV4-1; no clear D gene. The CDR3 is made up of 14 amino acids. In germline, CDR1 is MGHRA, CDR2 YSYEKL. Trimming stripped 5 bases from V and 0 bases from J, with 7 bases between. CDR3 sequence reads: CASSFPATNEKLFF. The CDR3 DNA sequence: TGCGCCAGCAGCTTCCCTGCAACTAATGAAAAACTGTTTTTT.

The V gene is TRBV18, the J gene TRBJ1-2; D perhaps matches TRBD1 (5 bases). This CDR3 is built from 13 residues. Per the germline V gene, CDR1 is KGHSH and CDR2 is LQKENI. Trimming left V 3 bases short and J 7 bases short, with 12 bases between. The CDR3 spells CASSPSGKAGYTF. The CDR3 coding sequence is TGTGCCAGCTCACCCTCAGGGAAAGCTGGCTACACCTTC.

The V gene is TRBV5-1, the J gene TRBJ1-2; 7 positions match TRBD1. The germline CDR1 and CDR2 sequences are SGHRS and YFSETQ. The CDR3 has 15 residues. V trimming: 0 bases; J trimming: 4 bases; junction bases outside the gene matches: 6. Written as DNA, the CDR3 is TGCGCCAGCAGCTTGGCCGGGGACAGCCCCTATGGCTACACCTTC. It codes for CASSLAGDSPYGYTF. The whole variable domain, remainder taken from reference TRBV5-1 and TRBJ1-2, is KAGVTQTPRYLIKTRGQQVTLSCSPISGHRSVSWYQQTPGQGLQFLFEYFSETQRNKGNFPGRFSGRQFSNSRSEMNVSTLELGDSALYLCASSLAGDSPYGYTFGSGTRLTVV.

V and J are TRBV27 and TRBJ1-2; TRBD1 is a possible D gene (6 bases). CDR1 is MNHEY and CDR2 is SMNVEV in the germline V gene (reference sequence). The CDR3 length is 13 residues. Trimming took off 4 bases at V and 5 bases at J, with 11 bases between the two ends. CDR3 in DNA: TGTGCCAGCAGTTACACCAGGGGTTATGGCTACACCTTC. Its protein product is CASSYTRGYGYTF.

The gene calls are TRBV4-2 and TRBJ2-7, with 9 bases identical to TRBD1. Trimming took 3 bases from V and 4 from J; bases not matched to a gene: 10. From germline, CDR1 is LGHNA and CDR2 YNFKEQ. This CDR3 contains 16 residues. The CDR3 nucleotides are TGTGCCAGCAGCCAGGGGGGCTGGGGACAGGGATACGAGCAGTACGTC. Translated, it gives CASSQGGWGQGYEQYV.

The chain combines TRBV2 with TRBJ2-3, with D possibly matching TRBD1 (6 bases). Germline V gene data show CDR1 as SNHLY and CDR2 as FYNNEI. The CDR3 spans 15 residues. V was cut by 6 bases and J by 0 bases, with 13 bases left in between. This chain's CDR3 is CASRATGTSTDTQYF. CDR3 sequence (DNA): TGTGCCAGCAGGGCGACAGGAACTAGCACAGATACGCAGTATTTT.

The J gene is TRBJ1-6, the V gene TRBV6-6, with D perhaps matching TRBD1 (5 bases). The germline V gene has CDR1 MNHNY and CDR2 SVGAGI (reference sequence). Trimming took off 7 bases at V and 5 bases at J, with 12 bases between the two ends. This CDR3 comprises 14 residues. CDR3 region: CASTKGGDNSPLHF. CDR3 bases: TGTGCCAGCACCAAGGGAGGGGATAATTCACCCCTCCACTTT.

The J gene is TRBJ2-2, the V gene TRBV6-6, with 9 bases aligning to TRBD1. The V segment lost 5 bases and the J segment 7 bases; nucleotides outside the gene matches: 14. The germline V gene encodes CDR1 MNHNY and CDR2 SVGAGI (reference sequence). This CDR3 has 17 residues. CDR3 nucleotide sequence: TGTGCCAGCAGTCAGGACAGGGGACTTCCACGGGGCGGGGAGCTGTTTTTT. It translates to CASSQDRGLPRGGELFF.